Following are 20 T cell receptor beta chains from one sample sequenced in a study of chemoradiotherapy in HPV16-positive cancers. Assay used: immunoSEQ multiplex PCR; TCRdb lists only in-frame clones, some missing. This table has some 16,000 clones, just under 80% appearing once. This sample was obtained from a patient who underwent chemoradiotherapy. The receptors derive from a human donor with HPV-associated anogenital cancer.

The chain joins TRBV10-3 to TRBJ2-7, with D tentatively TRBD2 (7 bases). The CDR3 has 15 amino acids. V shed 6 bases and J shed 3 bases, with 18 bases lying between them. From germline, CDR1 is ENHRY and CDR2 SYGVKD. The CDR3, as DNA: TGTGCCATCAGCAAAGGGGGAGGGGACGGCTACGAGCAGTACTTC. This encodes CAISKGGGDGYEQYF.

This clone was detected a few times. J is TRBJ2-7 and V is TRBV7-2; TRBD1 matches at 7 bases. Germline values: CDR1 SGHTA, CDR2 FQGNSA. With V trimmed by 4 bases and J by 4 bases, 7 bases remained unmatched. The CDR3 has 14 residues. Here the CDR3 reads CASSSKTGSYEQYF. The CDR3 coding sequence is TGTGCCAGCAGCTCCAAGACAGGGTCGTACGAGCAGTACTTC.

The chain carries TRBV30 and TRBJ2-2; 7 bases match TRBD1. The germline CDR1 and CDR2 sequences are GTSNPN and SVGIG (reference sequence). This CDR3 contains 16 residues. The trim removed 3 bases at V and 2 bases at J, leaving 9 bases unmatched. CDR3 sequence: CAWRRPGTVNTGELFF. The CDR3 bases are TGTGCCTGGAGGAGACCAGGGACAGTTAACACCGGGGAGCTGTTTTTT.

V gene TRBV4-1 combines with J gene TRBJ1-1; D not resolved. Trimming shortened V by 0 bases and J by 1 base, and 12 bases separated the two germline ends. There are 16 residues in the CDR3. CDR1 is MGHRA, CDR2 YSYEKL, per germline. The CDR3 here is CASSQDRSHPNTEAFF. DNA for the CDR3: TGCGCCAGCAGCCAAGATCGGTCACATCCGAACACTGAAGCTTTCTTT.

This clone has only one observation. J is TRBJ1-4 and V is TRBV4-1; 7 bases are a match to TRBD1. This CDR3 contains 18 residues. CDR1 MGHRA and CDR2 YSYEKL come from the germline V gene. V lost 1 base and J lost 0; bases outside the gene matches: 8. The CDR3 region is CASSQVWGTAATNEKLFF. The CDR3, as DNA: TGCGCCAGCAGCCAAGTTTGGGGGACAGCTGCAACTAATGAAAAACTGTTTTTT.

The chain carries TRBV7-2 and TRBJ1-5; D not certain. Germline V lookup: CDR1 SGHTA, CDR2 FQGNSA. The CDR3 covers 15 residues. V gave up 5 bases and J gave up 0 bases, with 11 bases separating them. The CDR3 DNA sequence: TGTGCCAGCAGCACGACGGTGTATAGCAATCAGCCCCAGCATTTT. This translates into CASSTTVYSNQPQHF.

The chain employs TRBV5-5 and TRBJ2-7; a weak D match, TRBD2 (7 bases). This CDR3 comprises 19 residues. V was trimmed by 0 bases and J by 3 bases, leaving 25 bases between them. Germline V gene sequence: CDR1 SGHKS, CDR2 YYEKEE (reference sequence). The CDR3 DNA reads TGTGCCAGCAGCTTGGGTCTCGCAGGGGAGGGAGTTTCGGGCTACGAGCAGTACTTC. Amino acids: CASSLGLAGEGVSGYEQYF.

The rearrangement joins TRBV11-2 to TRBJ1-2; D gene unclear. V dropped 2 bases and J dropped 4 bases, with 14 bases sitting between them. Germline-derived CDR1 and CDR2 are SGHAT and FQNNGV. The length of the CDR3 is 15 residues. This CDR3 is CASSLIPWIAYGYTF. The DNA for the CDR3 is TGTGCCAGCAGCTTAATACCGTGGATCGCCTATGGCTACACCTTC.

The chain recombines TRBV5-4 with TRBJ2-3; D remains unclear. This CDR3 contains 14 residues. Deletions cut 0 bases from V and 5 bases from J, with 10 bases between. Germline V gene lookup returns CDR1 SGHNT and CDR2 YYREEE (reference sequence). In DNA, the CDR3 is TGTGCCAGCAGCTTGGCGGAGTTAGGAGATACGCAGTATTTT. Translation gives CASSLAELGDTQYF.

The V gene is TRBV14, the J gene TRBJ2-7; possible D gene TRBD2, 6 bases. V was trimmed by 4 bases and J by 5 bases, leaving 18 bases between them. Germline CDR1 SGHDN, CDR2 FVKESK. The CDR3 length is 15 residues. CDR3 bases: TGTGCCAGCAGCCCTCTCGCGCGGGGTGGGAACGAGCAGTACTTC. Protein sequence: CASSPLARGGNEQYF.

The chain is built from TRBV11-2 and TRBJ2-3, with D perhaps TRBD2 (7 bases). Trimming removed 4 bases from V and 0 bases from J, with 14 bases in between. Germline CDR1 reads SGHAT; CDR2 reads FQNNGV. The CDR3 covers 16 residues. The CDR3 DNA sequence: TGTGCCAGCAGCTCACAAGGGGGAGGGAGCACAGATACGCAGTATTTT. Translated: CASSSQGGGSTDTQYF.

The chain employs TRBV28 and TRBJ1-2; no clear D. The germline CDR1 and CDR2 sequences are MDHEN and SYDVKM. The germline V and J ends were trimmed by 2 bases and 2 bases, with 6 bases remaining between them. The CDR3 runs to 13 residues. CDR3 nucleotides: TGTGCCAGCAGTTTAAGTGCAAACTATGGCTACACCTTC. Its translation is CASSLSANYGYTF.

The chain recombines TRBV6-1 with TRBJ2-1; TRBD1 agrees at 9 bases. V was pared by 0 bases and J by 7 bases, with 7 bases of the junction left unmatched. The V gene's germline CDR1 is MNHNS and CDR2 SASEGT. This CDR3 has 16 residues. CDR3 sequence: CASSEAGTGIWNEQFF. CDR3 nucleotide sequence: TGTGCCAGCAGTGAAGCCGGGACAGGGATTTGGAATGAGCAGTTCTTC.

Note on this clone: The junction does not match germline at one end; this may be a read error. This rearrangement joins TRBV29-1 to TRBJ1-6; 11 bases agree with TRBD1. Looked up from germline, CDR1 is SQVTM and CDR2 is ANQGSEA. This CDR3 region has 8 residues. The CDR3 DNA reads TGCAGCGACGGGACAGGGGGCTTT. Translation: CSDGTGGF. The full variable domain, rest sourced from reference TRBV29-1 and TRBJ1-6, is SAVISQKPSRDICQRGTSLTIQCQVDSQVTMMFWYRQQPGQSLTLIATANQGSEATYESGFVIDKFPISRPNLTFSTLTVSNMSPEDSSIYLCSDGTGGFGNGTRLTVT.

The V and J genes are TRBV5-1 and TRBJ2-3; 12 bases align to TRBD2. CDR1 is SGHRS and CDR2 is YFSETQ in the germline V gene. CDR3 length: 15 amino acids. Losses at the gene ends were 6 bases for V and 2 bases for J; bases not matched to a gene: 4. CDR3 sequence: CASMTSGGYTDTQYF. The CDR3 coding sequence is TGCGCCAGCATGACTAGCGGGGGCTACACAGATACGCAGTATTTT.

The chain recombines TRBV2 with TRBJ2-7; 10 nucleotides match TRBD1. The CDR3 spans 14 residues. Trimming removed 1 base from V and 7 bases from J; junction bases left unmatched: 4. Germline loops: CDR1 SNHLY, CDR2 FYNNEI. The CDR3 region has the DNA TGTGCCAGCAGTGAAGGGACAGGGGGTGGAGAGCAGTACTTC. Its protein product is CASSEGTGGGEQYF.

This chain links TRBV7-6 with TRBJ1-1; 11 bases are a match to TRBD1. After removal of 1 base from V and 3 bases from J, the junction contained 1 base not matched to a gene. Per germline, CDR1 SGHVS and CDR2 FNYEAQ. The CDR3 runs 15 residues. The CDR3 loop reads CASSLGTGGYTEAFF. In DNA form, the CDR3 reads TGTGCCAGCAGCTTAGGGACAGGGGGCTACACTGAAGCTTTCTTT.

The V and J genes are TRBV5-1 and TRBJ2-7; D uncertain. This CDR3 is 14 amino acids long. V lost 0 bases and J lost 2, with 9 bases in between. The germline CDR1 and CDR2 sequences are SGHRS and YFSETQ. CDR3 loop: CASSLVSETYEQYF. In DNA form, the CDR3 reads TGCGCCAGCAGCTTGGTTTCTGAAACCTACGAGCAGTACTTC.

This chain's CDR3 is CASSSRDFSSYEQYF. The CDR3 DNA follows: TGTGCCAGCAGCTCCCGGGACTTCTCGTCCTACGAGCAGTACTTC. The chain is built from TRBV7-9 and TRBJ2-7, with D possibly TRBD2 on 6 matching bases. Per germline, CDR1 SEHNR and CDR2 FQNEAQ (reference sequence). This CDR3 has 15 residues. The V gene lost 4 bases and the J gene lost 1 base, with 14 bases spanning the gap.

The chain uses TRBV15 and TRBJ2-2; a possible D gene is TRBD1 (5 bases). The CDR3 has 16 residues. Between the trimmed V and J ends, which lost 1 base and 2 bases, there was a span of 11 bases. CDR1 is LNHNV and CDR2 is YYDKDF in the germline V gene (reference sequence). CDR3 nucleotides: TGTGCCACCAGCAGAGGTCGACAGCAAAACACCGGGGAGCTGTTTTTT. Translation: CATSRGRQQNTGELFF.